One sample yielded the 27 T cell receptor beta chains listed below, sequenced in a study. A single record per CDR3 protein comes from TCRdb applying MiXCR to the RT-PCR reads. Here the sample spans 5,000 to 8,000 distinct CDR3 sequences, approximately 90% being singletons. The sample comprised memory CD4+ T cells from blood. These receptors all stem from a female donor in good health, serving as a healthy control.

Only one count was recorded for this clonotype. Being off target in a library aimed at alpha chains, this beta chain has a size of little meaning. The rearrangement links TRBV7-2 to TRBJ2-7; 11 bases agree with TRBD1. CDR1 SGHTA and CDR2 FQGNSA come from the germline V gene. There are 13 residues in the CDR3. The J segment lost 6 bases and the V segment lost 5 bases, leaving 3 bases of the junction unmatched. This CDR3 is CASSQGTGGEQYF. The CDR3 nucleotides are TGTGCCAGCAGCCAAGGGACAGGGGGCGAGCAGTACTTC.

Comment on this clonotype: Because this beta chain is a stray read in a library intended to capture alpha chains, its abundance should not be given much weight. The V call is TRBV10-3, the J call TRBJ1-2, with D unresolved. The CDR3 has 12 amino acids. Germline CDR1 is ENHRY and CDR2 is SYGVKD. Trimming removed 11 bases at V and 8 bases at J, with 18 bases between. Written as DNA, the CDR3 is TGTGCCTCAAGCCGGGAGGGCGGAGGCTACACCTTC. Translation: CASSREGGGYTF.

The count of this clonotype is one. Since the library was made to target alpha chains, this beta chain is a stray read and its abundance is not meaningful. The chain has TRBV12-3 or TRBV12-4 and TRBJ2-5; 14 bases map to TRBD2. After removal of 6 bases from V and 5 bases from J, the junction contained 11 bases not matched to a gene. The CDR3 has 17 amino acids. The CDR3 region is CASSRGLAGATGETQYF. The CDR3 bases are TGTGCCAGCAGCCGGGGACTAGCGGGAGCCACGGGGGAGACCCAGTACTTC.

About this clonotype: Within a library made for alpha chains, this beta chain is off target, and its count is uninformative. V gene TRBV29-1 combines with J gene TRBJ1-2; D gene ambiguous. Deletions cut 0 bases from V and 7 bases from J, with 18 bases between. The CDR3 spans 15 residues. Looked up from germline, CDR1 is SQVTM and CDR2 is ANQGSEA. As DNA, the CDR3 is TGCAGCGTTGAAGATGGTCGGGCCCCCGGGAGTGGCTACACCTTC. This gives the protein CSVEDGRAPGSGYTF.

Points on this clonotype: The library was prepared for alpha chains; this beta chain is a stray read, so its frequency means little. The chain uses TRBV20-1 and TRBJ1-2; the match to TRBD1 covers 9 bases. The length of the CDR3 is 14 residues. Germline assignment: CDR1 DFQATT and CDR2 SNEGSKA (reference sequence). V shed 3 bases, J shed 7 bases, and the junction held 9 bases outside the gene matches. The CDR3 loop is CSASDYDRGSGYTF. The CDR3 nucleotides read TGCAGTGCTAGCGATTACGACAGGGGGTCTGGCTACACCTTC.

To note about this clonotype: This beta chain is a stray sequence in a library constructed for alpha chains; its clone size is not meaningful. The CDR3 protein is CASRWEADTQYF. CDR3 DNA sequence: TGTGCCAGCAGATGGGAGGCAGATACGCAGTATTTT. The chain is built from TRBV7-2 and TRBJ2-3, with a possible D match to TRBD2 (6 bases). Trimming pared 6 bases from V and 4 bases from J, leaving 8 bases between. This CDR3 is built from 12 residues. Germline V gene data show CDR1 as SGHTA and CDR2 as FQGNSA.

In regard to this clonotype: This beta chain turned up in a library designed for alpha chains; as an off-target read, its abundance says little. The rearrangement uses TRBV29-1 and TRBJ2-5; no firm D call. The CDR3 has 11 residues. With 2 bases removed from V and 5 bases from J, the gap between germline ends came to 6 bases. Germline CDR1 and CDR2: SQVTM and ANQGSEA. The CDR3 sequence is CSVEPGETQYF. Here the CDR3 DNA reads TGCAGCGTTGAACCCGGGGAGACCCAGTACTTC.

This clonotype appeared once. The size of this beta chain means little, since it is a stray read in a library made for alpha chains. V gene TRBV20-1 combines with J gene TRBJ1-1; D ambiguous. The CDR3 length is 14 residues. Trimming took off 0 bases at V and 7 bases at J, with 15 bases between the two ends. Germline V lookup: CDR1 DFQATT, CDR2 SNEGSKA (reference sequence). CDR3 residues: CSARDLSPVIEAFF. The CDR3 DNA is TGCAGTGCTAGAGATCTTTCGCCGGTGATTGAAGCTTTCTTT.

Notes on this clonotype: Being off target in a library aimed at alpha chains, this beta chain has a size of little meaning. The chain combines TRBV12-3 or TRBV12-4 with TRBJ1-4; the D is unclear. V lost 8 bases to trimming and J lost 2 bases, with 6 bases between them. The CDR3 totals 12 residues. In DNA, the CDR3 is TGTGCCAGCGGAGGGACTAATGAAAAACTGTTTTTT. Its translation is CASGGTNEKLFF.

As for this clonotype: A library prepared for alpha chains yielded this beta chain as an off-target read; its size is of little meaning. The rearrangement joins TRBV9 to TRBJ2-1, with D perhaps matching TRBD1 (6 bases). Trimming cost V 1 base and J 6 bases, with 14 bases left between them. This CDR3 has 15 residues. Germline loops: CDR1 SGDLS, CDR2 YYNGEE. CDR3 region: CASSVTAGAPNEQFF. Here the CDR3 DNA reads TGTGCCAGCAGCGTAACAGCAGGGGCCCCCAATGAGCAGTTCTTC.

For this clonotype: A library made for alpha chains picked up this beta chain off target, so its size means little. V and J are TRBV7-8 and TRBJ1-2; the D gene is possibly TRBD1 (5 bases). Trimming shortened V by 3 bases and J by 7 bases, and 9 bases separated the two germline ends. Per germline, CDR1 SGHVS and CDR2 FQNEAQ. The CDR3 runs to 12 residues. In nucleotides, the CDR3 is TGTGCCAGCAGCTTCGCTCAGGGTGGCTACACCTTC. Translation: CASSFAQGGYTF. The full variable domain, with the rest looked up from reference TRBV7-8 and TRBJ1-2, is GAGVSQSPRYKVAKRGQDVALRCDPISGHVSLFWYQQALGQGPEFLTYFQNEAQLDKSGLPSDRFFAERPEGSVSTLKIQRTQQEDSAVYLCASSFAQGGYTFGSGTRLTVV.

Comments on this clonotype: Being off target in a library aimed at alpha chains, this beta chain has a size of little meaning. The chain combines TRBV5-6 with TRBJ1-5; D uncertain. The length of the CDR3 is 12 residues. Trimming pared 2 bases from V and 5 bases from J, leaving 5 bases between. Looked up from germline, CDR1 is SGHDT and CDR2 is YYEEEE. The CDR3 coding sequence is TGTGCCAGCAGCTTACAGTATCAGCCCCAGCATTTT. It specifies CASSLQYQPQHF. Variable domain in full (rest from reference TRBV5-6 and TRBJ1-5): DAGVTQSPTHLIKTRGQQVTLRCSPKSGHDTVSWYQQALGQGPQFIFQYYEEEERQRGNFPDRFSGHQFPNYSSELNVNALLLGDSALYLCASSLQYQPQHFGDGTRLSIL.

In the case of this clonotype: This beta chain came through as a stray read in a library set up for alpha chains, and its size says little. The gene calls are TRBV3-1 and TRBJ1-1, with D unresolved. The length of the CDR3 is 14 residues. The V end lost 1 base, the J end lost 3 bases, and 9 bases lay between the germline ends. Germline V gene data show CDR1 as LGHDT and CDR2 as YNNKEL (reference sequence). The CDR3 protein is CASSQGQTYTEAFF. The CDR3, as DNA: TGTGCCAGCAGCCAAGGACAAACCTACACTGAAGCTTTCTTT.

Concerning this clonotype: This beta chain appears as a stray read in a library generated for alpha chains; its size is not informative. This rearrangement joins TRBV28 to TRBJ2-3, with D possibly TRBD1 on 6 matching bases. This CDR3 region has 15 residues. Germline V gene data show CDR1 as MDHEN and CDR2 as SYDVKM. The V and J ends lost 5 bases and 2 bases respectively, with 14 bases between them. The CDR3 protein is CASSDSTGLTDTQYF. CDR3 in DNA: TGTGCCAGCAGTGACTCTACAGGGCTCACAGATACGCAGTATTTT. The variable domain in full, with the rest retrieved from reference TRBV28 and TRBJ2-3, is DVKVTQSSRYLVKRTGEKVFLECVQDMDHENMFWYRQDPGLGLRLIYFSYDVKMKEKGDIPEGYSVSREKKERFSLILESASTNQTSMYLCASSDSTGLTDTQYFGPGTRLTVL.

Points on this clonotype: Little can be read into the size of this beta chain, an off-target read in a library designed for alpha chains. J is TRBJ1-2 and V is TRBV10-1, with D unresolved. The CDR3 length is 13 residues. Germline V CDR1 and CDR2: WNHNN, SYGVQD (reference sequence). Trimming shortened V by 0 bases and J by 5 bases, and 7 bases separated the two germline ends. CDR3 sequence (DNA): TGCGCCAGCAGTGAGTCGCCAAGATATGGCTACACCTTC. This sequence encodes CASSESPRYGYTF.

About this clonotype: This beta chain is an off-target read within a library intended for alpha chains, so its frequency means little. The gene calls are TRBV12-3 or TRBV12-4 and TRBJ2-5; 8 positions agree with TRBD1. After removal of 7 bases from V and 5 bases from J, the junction contained 6 bases not matched to a gene. The CDR3 contains 13 residues. CDR3 residues: CASIRTGGETQYF. DNA for the CDR3: TGTGCCAGCATCCGTACAGGGGGTGAGACCCAGTACTTC.

Notes on this clonotype: This beta chain came through as a stray read in a library set up for alpha chains, and its size says little. The rearrangement links TRBV7-9 to TRBJ2-5, with TRBD1 as a possible D gene (5 bases). The V gene lost 0 bases and the J gene lost 2 bases, with 19 bases spanning the gap. Germline loops: CDR1 SEHNR, CDR2 FQNEAQ (reference sequence). This CDR3 region has 18 residues. In DNA form, the CDR3 reads TGTGCCAGCAGCTTAGCGACCTCATGGCGAAGGGGTCAAGAGACCCAGTACTTC. It encodes CASSLATSWRRGQETQYF. The variable domain in full, with the rest retrieved from reference TRBV7-9 and TRBJ2-5, is DTGVSQNPRHKITKRGQNVTFRCDPISEHNRLYWYRQTLGQGPEFLTYFQNEAQLEKSRLLSDRFSAERPKGSFSTLEIQRTEQGDSAMYLCASSLATSWRRGQETQYFGPGTRLLVL.

About this clonotype itself: For a library built for alpha chains, this beta chain is a stray read; little rests on its size. The V gene is TRBV5-5, the J gene TRBJ2-1; 7 bases line up with TRBD2. V shed 0 bases and J 4 bases; nucleotides not matched to a gene: 4. The CDR3 runs to 15 residues. Germline V CDR1 and CDR2: SGHKS, YYEKEE (reference sequence). DNA of the CDR3: TGTGCCAGCAGCTTGGAGTGGGACTATTACAATGAGCAGTTCTTC. This sequence encodes CASSLEWDYYNEQFF.

Worth noting for this clonotype: Being off target in a library aimed at alpha chains, this beta chain has a size of little meaning. The V and J genes are TRBV5-1 and TRBJ2-2; tentatively, D is TRBD2 (6 bases). The V and J ends lost 1 base and 4 bases respectively, with 14 bases between them. The CDR3 loop spans 16 amino acids. The V gene's germline CDR1 is SGHRS and CDR2 YFSETQ. CDR3 loop: CASSLIPGLSTGELFF. CDR3 nucleotide sequence: TGCGCCAGCAGCTTGATCCCGGGACTCTCCACCGGGGAGCTGTTTTTT.

In regard to this clonotype: This beta chain appears as a stray read in a library generated for alpha chains; its size is not informative. This chain uses TRBV6-5 with TRBJ2-7; 8 nucleotides line up with TRBD1. V lost 2 bases, J lost 4 bases, and 7 bases stayed unmatched. The germline CDR1 and CDR2 sequences are MNHEY and SVGAGI. This CDR3 has 15 amino acids. Here the CDR3 reads CASSYDRGLPYEQYF. CDR3 nucleotide sequence: TGTGCCAGCAGTTACGACAGGGGCCTTCCTTACGAGCAGTACTTC.

On this clonotype itself: A library made for alpha chains picked up this beta chain off target, so its size means little. The chain combines TRBV11-2 with TRBJ2-5, with D possibly matching TRBD1 (6 bases). The CDR3 sequence is 13 residues long. Germline V gene lookup returns CDR1 SGHAT and CDR2 FQNNGV. Trimming removed 5 bases from V and 4 bases from J, with 11 bases in between. The CDR3, as DNA: TGTGCCAGCAGCCGCGACAGGATAGAGACCCAGTACTTC. Protein product: CASSRDRIETQYF.

About this clonotype itself: This beta chain appears as a stray read in a library generated for alpha chains; its size is not informative. The chain links TRBV7-2 to TRBJ2-3; D is ambiguous. In germline, CDR1 is SGHTA, CDR2 FQGNSA. The CDR3 covers 12 residues. The V end lost 4 bases, the J end lost 0 bases, and 2 bases lay between the germline ends. CDR3: CASSYSTDTQYF. The CDR3 region has the DNA TGTGCCAGCAGCTACAGCACAGATACGCAGTATTTT.

About this clonotype: Within a library made for alpha chains, this beta chain is off target, and its count is uninformative. The V and J genes are TRBV29-1 and TRBJ1-2, with D possibly TRBD1 on 5 matching bases. The CDR3 is made up of 12 amino acids. The ends were cut back, 1 base at V and 7 bases at J, with 10 bases in the middle. Germline V gene sequence: CDR1 SQVTM, CDR2 ANQGSEA. The CDR3 reads CSVEGDYAGYTF. The CDR3 DNA follows: TGCAGCGTTGAAGGGGACTACGCTGGCTACACCTTC.

Details on this clonotype: The library was built for alpha chains, so this beta chain is an off-target read and its size means little. The chain uses TRBV12-3 or TRBV12-4 and TRBJ2-1, with TRBD2 identical over 11 bases. The V gene end was trimmed by 8 bases and the J gene end by 9 bases; junction bases not matched to a gene: 12. The CDR3 is 15 residues long. As DNA, the CDR3 is TGTGCCAGCTCGGTCGTGGTAGCGGGGGGGAGTGAGCAGTTCTTC. The encoded protein is CASSVVVAGGSEQFF.

Points on this clonotype: This beta chain is a stray sequence in a library constructed for alpha chains; its clone size is not meaningful. The CDR3 DNA is TGTGCCAGCAGTGACCTAACAGGACAGGAGAGCTCCTACGAGCAGTACTTC. Translating it yields CASSDLTGQESSYEQYF. This chain links TRBV6-4 with TRBJ2-7; 7 positions agree with TRBD1. Germline V gene lookup returns CDR1 MRHNA and CDR2 SNTAGT. Losses at the gene ends were 2 bases for V and 0 bases for J; bases not matched to a gene: 10. This CDR3 region has 17 residues.

Of note for this clonotype: This beta chain is off target for a library built for alpha chains, so its abundance means little. The V gene is TRBV27, the J gene TRBJ2-3; 12 bases agree with TRBD2. The length of the CDR3 is 18 residues. Germline loops: CDR1 MNHEY, CDR2 SMNVEV (reference sequence). V was pared by 6 bases and J by 5 bases, with 15 bases of the junction left unmatched. CDR3 sequence reads: CASSSLSLAGGQEDTQYF. CDR3 coding DNA: TGTGCCAGCAGCTCTCTTTCCCTAGCGGGAGGGCAGGAAGATACGCAGTATTTT.

This clonotype was seen a single time. This beta chain is off target for a library built for alpha chains, so its abundance means little. The chain uses TRBV4-3 and TRBJ1-2; possibly TRBD1 for D (6 bases). Trimming took off 4 bases at V and 4 bases at J, with 13 bases between the two ends. The CDR3 length is 14 residues. Germline V gene sequence: CDR1 LGHNA, CDR2 YSLEER. The CDR3 nucleotides are TGCGCCAGCAGCCCTGTCGAGACAGGCTATGGCTACACCTTC. This encodes CASSPVETGYGYTF.